The 6 T cell receptor beta chains in this list originate from one sample, sequenced in a study of shared clonotypes between healthy human individuals. TCRdb's table, derived via immunoSEQ multiplex PCR, lists solely in-frame clones and lacks some. The sample contains 600,000 to 750,000 clones, about 90% of which appear only once. Sequenced material: memory CD8+ T cells from PBMCs. Subset here: CD45RO+ cells pooled with CCR7-negative TemRA cells. The receptors shown here come from a man aged 18-30 years in good health. Some clones in this sample may be carry-over from other donors' samples.

The gene calls are TRBV7-9 and TRBJ1-4; D uncertain. In germline, CDR1 is SEHNR, CDR2 FQNEAQ (reference sequence). V gave up 5 bases and J gave up 4 bases, with 14 bases separating them. This CDR3 is built from 15 residues. CDR3 nucleotide sequence: TGTGCCAGCAGCACCCGGTTGGGTGGTAATGAAAAACTGTTTTTT. Its translation: CASSTRLGGNEKLFF.

The rearrangement uses TRBV7-8 and TRBJ2-1; a weak D match, TRBD2 (5 bases). The CDR3 length is 11 residues. Trimming took off 7 bases at V and 7 bases at J, with 8 bases between the two ends. The germline CDR1 and CDR2 sequences are SGHVS and FQNEAQ. The DNA of the CDR3 is TGTGCCAGCAACCGGGAAAATGAGCAGTTCTTC. Amino acid sequence: CASNRENEQFF.

Written as DNA, the CDR3 is TGTGCCAGCAGCCCCCCTCTGGGGCCGGGCACCGGGGAGCTGTTTTTT. Translation: CASSPPLGPGTGELFF. The chain joins TRBV7-9 to TRBJ2-2; D perhaps matches TRBD1 (5 bases). Trimming stripped 5 bases from V and 4 bases from J, with 17 bases between. Germline CDR1 is SEHNR and CDR2 is FQNEAQ (reference sequence). CDR3 length equals 16 residues. The full variable domain, with the rest looked up from reference TRBV7-9 and TRBJ2-2, is DTGVSQNPRHKITKRGQNVTFRCDPISEHNRLYWYRQTLGQGPEFLTYFQNEAQLEKSRLLSDRFSAERPKGSFSTLEIQRTEQGDSAMYLCASSPPLGPGTGELFFGEGSRLTVL.

This rearrangement joins TRBV5-1 to TRBJ2-2; D uncertain. From germline, CDR1 is SGHRS and CDR2 YFSETQ. CDR3 length: 16 residues. Trimming removed 4 bases at V and 0 bases at J, with 13 bases between. The CDR3 sequence is CASSTSFRSNTGELFF. CDR3 nucleotide sequence: TGCGCCAGCAGCACCTCGTTCAGGTCGAACACCGGGGAGCTGTTTTTT.

The V gene is TRBV7-8, the J gene TRBJ2-1, with 12 bases that match TRBD2. The germline gives CDR1 SGHVS, CDR2 FQNEAQ. The CDR3 is 16 residues long. The V and J ends lost 5 bases and 6 bases, in that order; junction bases with no gene match: 8. CDR3 DNA: TGTGCCAGCAGCCAGTTACTAGCGGGAGGATCCAATGAGCAGTTCTTC. Protein sequence: CASSQLLAGGSNEQFF. Based on the CDR3 plus reference TRBV7-8 and TRBJ2-1, the full variable domain is GAGVSQSPRYKVAKRGQDVALRCDPISGHVSLFWYQQALGQGPEFLTYFQNEAQLDKSGLPSDRFFAERPEGSVSTLKIQRTQQEDSAVYLCASSQLLAGGSNEQFFGPGTRLTVL.

The rearrangement uses TRBV9 and TRBJ2-1; tentatively, D is TRBD1 or TRBD2 (5 bases each). Trimming took 0 bases from V and 8 from J, leaving 12 bases between them. The germline V gene has CDR1 SGDLS and CDR2 YYNGEE. The CDR3 extends over 14 amino acids. Here the CDR3 reads CASSVDGGDDEQFF. The CDR3 region has the DNA TGTGCCAGCAGCGTAGATGGGGGAGACGATGAGCAGTTCTTC.